Each of the 20 T cell receptor beta chains below was sequenced from the same sample in a study of PD-L1 blockade in urothelial cancer. TCRdb's copy holds only in-frame clones and misses some; the assay was immunoSEQ multiplex PCR. The repertoire holds 55,000 to 80,000 clones, with 65% to 90% as singletons. Documented time point: pretreatment peripheral blood. The input for sequencing was PBMCs, taken around atezolizumab (anti-PD-L1) treatment. The receptors derive from a man aged 65-85 years with urothelial cancer.

The rearrangement uses TRBV9 and TRBJ2-1, with 12 positions matching TRBD2. CDR1 and CDR2 (germline): SGDLS, YYNGEE. The length of the CDR3 is 18 residues. Trimming cost V 2 bases and J 6 bases; bases outside gene matches: 12. In DNA, the CDR3 is TGTGCCAGCAGCGTCAACCCGTGGGGACTAGCGGGCGCCAATGAGCAGTTCTTC. Translation: CASSVNPWGLAGANEQFF.

This clone was detected ten times or more. This rearrangement joins TRBV18 to TRBJ1-2; tentatively, D is TRBD1 (5 bases). This CDR3 comprises 14 residues. Per the germline V gene, CDR1 is KGHSH and CDR2 is LQKENI. V lost 2 bases to trimming and J lost 8 bases, with 15 bases between them. This chain's CDR3 is CASSPGPQVDGYTF. The CDR3 DNA reads TGTGCCAGCTCACCAGGGCCACAGGTGGACGGCTACACCTTC.

The genes are TRBV29-1 and TRBJ1-1; weak D call: TRBD1 (6 bases). Germline lookup yields CDR1 SQVTM and CDR2 ANQGSEA. CDR3 size: 14 residues. The V and J ends lost 6 bases and 2 bases respectively, with 16 bases between them. In nucleotides, the CDR3 is TGCAGCGTAACAATTGGACAGTCAAACACTGAAGCTTTCTTT. It codes for CSVTIGQSNTEAFF.

This clone ranks as large (0.1 to 1%). The chain employs TRBV4-1 and TRBJ2-3, with D perhaps TRBD2 (6 bases). The CDR3 covers 14 residues. The V gene lost 1 base and the J gene lost 4 bases, with 9 bases spanning the gap. Germline assignment: CDR1 MGHRA and CDR2 YSYEKL. Written as DNA, the CDR3 is TGCGCCAGCAGCCAAGTCGGGAGCTCAGATACGCAGTATTTT. Its protein is CASSQVGSSDTQYF.

The sample holds one count of this clone. The CDR3: CSVTLTGYEQYF. The DNA of the CDR3 is TGCAGCGTTACCCTGACGGGCTACGAGCAGTACTTC. V and J are TRBV29-1 and TRBJ2-7; D is unresolved. Germline loops: CDR1 SQVTM, CDR2 ANQGSEA. Trimming left V 5 bases short and J 3 bases short, with 11 bases between. CDR3 length: 12 amino acids.

This clone is a singleton in its sample. At one of its ends the junction is not consistent with the germline gene, which may arise from a read error. The CDR3 reads CASSPAGGHTGELFF. The CDR3, as DNA: TGTGCTAGCAGCCCCGCGGGAGGGCACACCGGGGAGCTGTTTTTT. This chain joins TRBV7-7 and TRBJ2-2; 9 bases fit TRBD2. This CDR3 region has 15 residues. The V gene's germline CDR1 is SSHAT and CDR2 FNYEAQ (reference sequence).

This sequence joins TRBV28 and TRBJ2-7; 8 positions agree with TRBD2. CDR3 length: 16 residues. The V gene end was trimmed by 5 bases and the J gene end by 0 bases; junction bases not matched to a gene: 9. CDR1 MDHEN and CDR2 SYDVKM come from the germline V gene. DNA for the CDR3: TGTGCCAGCAGTGGGGAGGTTGGGACTAGCTCCTACGAGCAGTACTTC. Translation: CASSGEVGTSSYEQYF.

The chain has TRBV7-2 and TRBJ2-7, with D tentatively TRBD2 (5 bases). The V gene's germline CDR1 is SGHTA and CDR2 FQGNSA. This CDR3 has 15 residues. Trimming cost V 1 base and J 2 bases, with 12 bases left between them. CDR3 DNA: TGTGCCAGCAGCTTAGGGGGTCAAGCGGCCTACGAGCAGTACTTC. Its translation: CASSLGGQAAYEQYF.

This chain connects TRBV28 to TRBJ1-3, with 9 bases identical to TRBD1. This CDR3 has 13 amino acids. The V and J ends lost 7 bases and 9 bases, in that order; junction bases with no gene match: 7. Germline V lookup: CDR1 MDHEN, CDR2 SYDVKM. The CDR3 is CASKQGARGTIYF. The DNA for the CDR3 is TGTGCCAGCAAACAGGGGGCACGGGGCACCATATATTTT.

The J gene is TRBJ1-4, the V gene TRBV6-6; 9 nucleotides agree with TRBD1. Germline V gene sequence: CDR1 MNHNY, CDR2 SVGAGI (reference sequence). The CDR3 has 14 residues. The V gene end was trimmed by 6 bases and the J gene end by 5 bases; junction bases not matched to a gene: 4. The CDR3 region is CASRRQGGNEKLFF. Here the CDR3 DNA reads TGTGCCAGCAGGCGACAGGGGGGGAATGAAAAACTGTTTTTT.

The V gene is TRBV10-3, the J gene TRBJ1-5; D possibly corresponds to TRBD1 (5 bases). Trimming stripped 3 bases from V and 5 bases from J, with 14 bases between. The germline V gene encodes CDR1 ENHRY and CDR2 SYGVKD. The CDR3 totals 15 residues. The CDR3 region has the DNA TGTGCCATCAGTGATTCGGATCAGGGATATCAGCCCCAGCATTTT. This encodes CAISDSDQGYQPQHF.

The chain combines TRBV5-1 with TRBJ2-3, with 10 bases lining up with TRBD2. Per the germline V gene, CDR1 is SGHRS and CDR2 is YFSETQ. There are 17 residues in the CDR3. The trim removed 4 bases at V and 2 bases at J, leaving 10 bases unmatched. For the CDR3, the DNA is TGCGCCAGCAGCCCCCTGCTAGCGGGAGCAACCACAGATACGCAGTATTTT. This translates into CASSPLLAGATTDTQYF.

This chain joins TRBV4-2 and TRBJ2-7, with a possible D match to TRBD2 (6 bases). Germline CDR1 LGHNA, CDR2 YNFKEQ. With 0 bases removed from V and 2 bases from J, the gap between germline ends came to 11 bases. The CDR3 contains 15 residues. The CDR3 loop is CASSQEEGTPYEQYF. Written as DNA, the CDR3 is TGTGCCAGCAGCCAAGAGGAGGGGACCCCCTACGAGCAGTACTTC.

The CDR3 region has the DNA TGTGCCAGCAGCTCAGACGGGACTAGCGGGAGGAATGAGCAGTTCTTC. Translating it yields CASSSDGTSGRNEQFF. The chain recombines TRBV11-3 with TRBJ2-1; 15 bases are shared with TRBD2. V dropped 4 bases and J dropped 7; count of bases not matched to a gene: 5. The CDR3 has 16 amino acids. Germline V CDR1 and CDR2: SGHNT, YENEEA.

This chain uses TRBV28 with TRBJ2-3; 9 bases are a match to TRBD2. With 5 bases clipped from V and 1 base from J, the junction kept 10 bases outside the gene matches. The CDR3 runs to 17 residues. Germline CDR1 MDHEN, CDR2 SYDVKM. CDR3 protein: CASSAQRLAVRTDTQYF. As DNA, the CDR3 is TGTGCCAGCAGTGCGCAAAGACTAGCGGTACGCACAGATACGCAGTATTTT.

This clone came up a few times. CDR3 region: CASSETRLVLEQFF. In DNA form, the CDR3 reads TGTGCCAGCAGTGAAACCCGGCTAGTACTTGAGCAGTTCTTC. The chain uses TRBV2 and TRBJ2-1; no firm D call. Germline values: CDR1 SNHLY, CDR2 FYNNEI. Trimming cost V 2 bases and J 9 bases, with 14 bases left between them. CDR3 size: 14 residues.

For the CDR3, the DNA is TGTGCCAGCAGGAACGGACTAGCGGGAGCCTACGAGCAGTACTTC. It translates to CASRNGLAGAYEQYF. V usage is TRBV5-4 and J usage is TRBJ2-7; 13 bases match TRBD2. Germline values: CDR1 SGHNT, CDR2 YYREEE (reference sequence). The CDR3 loop spans 15 amino acids. V dropped 5 bases and J dropped 2; count of bases not matched to a gene: 4.

The V and J genes are TRBV28 and TRBJ1-1; no clear D gene. The CDR3 is made up of 10 amino acids. Germline CDR1 reads MDHEN; CDR2 reads SYDVKM. CDR3 in amino acids: CGDLGTEAFF. In DNA, the CDR3 is TGTGGAGACCTAGGCACTGAAGCTTTCTTT.

J is TRBJ2-1 and V is TRBV27, with 8 bases fitting TRBD2. The J segment lost 6 bases and the V segment lost 6 bases, leaving 10 bases of the junction unmatched. This CDR3 region has 15 residues. Germline V gene sequence: CDR1 MNHEY, CDR2 SMNVEV (reference sequence). The CDR3 here is CASSRLAGRVNEQFF. The DNA for the CDR3 is TGTGCCAGCAGCCGTCTAGCGGGTAGGGTCAATGAGCAGTTCTTC.

V and J are TRBV27 and TRBJ1-1; TRBD1 matches 9 bases. V shed 5 bases, J shed 0 bases, and the junction held 7 bases outside the gene matches. This CDR3 is 16 amino acids long. Germline-derived CDR1 and CDR2 are MNHEY and SMNVEV (reference sequence). The CDR3 nucleotides are TGTGCCAGCAGTCCCCTAGGGACAGGGCTGAACACTGAAGCTTTCTTT. Its protein product is CASSPLGTGLNTEAFF.